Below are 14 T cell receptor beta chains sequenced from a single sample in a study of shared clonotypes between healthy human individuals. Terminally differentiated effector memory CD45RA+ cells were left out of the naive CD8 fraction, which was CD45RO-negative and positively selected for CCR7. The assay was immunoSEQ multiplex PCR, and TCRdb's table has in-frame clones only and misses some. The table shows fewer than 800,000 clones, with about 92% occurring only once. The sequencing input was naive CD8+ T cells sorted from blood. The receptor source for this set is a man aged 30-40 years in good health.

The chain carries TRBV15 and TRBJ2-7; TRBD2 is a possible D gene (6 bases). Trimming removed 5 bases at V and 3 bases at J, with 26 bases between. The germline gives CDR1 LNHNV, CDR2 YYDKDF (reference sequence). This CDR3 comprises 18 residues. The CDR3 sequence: CATSGRNASAYRGYEQYF. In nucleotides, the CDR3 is TGTGCCACCAGCGGTCGGAATGCTAGCGCCTATCGGGGCTACGAGCAGTACTTC.

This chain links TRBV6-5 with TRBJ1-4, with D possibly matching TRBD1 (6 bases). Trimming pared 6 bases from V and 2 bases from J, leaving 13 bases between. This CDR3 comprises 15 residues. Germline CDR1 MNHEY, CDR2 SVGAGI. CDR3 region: CASSHRDATNEKLFF. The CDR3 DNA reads TGTGCCAGCAGCCACAGGGATGCCACTAATGAAAAACTGTTTTTT.

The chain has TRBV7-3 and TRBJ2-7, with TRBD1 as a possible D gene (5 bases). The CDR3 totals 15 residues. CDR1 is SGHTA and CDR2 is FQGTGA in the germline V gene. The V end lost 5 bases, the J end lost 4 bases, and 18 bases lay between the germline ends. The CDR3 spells CASSPGPTRTYEQYF. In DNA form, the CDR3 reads TGTGCCAGCAGCCCAGGGCCTACTCGGACGTACGAGCAGTACTTC. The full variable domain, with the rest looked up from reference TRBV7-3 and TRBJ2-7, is GAGVSQTPSNKVTEKGKYVELRCDPISGHTALYWYRQSLGQGPEFLIYFQGTGAADDSGLPNDRFFAVRPEGSVSTLKIQRTERGDSAVYLCASSPGPTRTYEQYFGPGTRLTVT.

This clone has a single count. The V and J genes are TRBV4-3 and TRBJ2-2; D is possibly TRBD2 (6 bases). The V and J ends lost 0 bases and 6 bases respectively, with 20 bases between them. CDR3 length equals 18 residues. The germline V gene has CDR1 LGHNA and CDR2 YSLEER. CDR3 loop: CASSQDPGGAGRSGELFF. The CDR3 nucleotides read TGCGCCAGCAGCCAAGACCCCGGCGGGGCAGGGCGATCCGGGGAGCTGTTTTTT.

CDR3 protein: CASSFFDEQYF. The CDR3 bases are TGTGCCAGCAGCTTCTTCGACGAGCAGTACTTC. The rearrangement joins TRBV7-9 to TRBJ2-7; D gene unclear. Between the trimmed V and J ends, which lost 3 bases and 5 bases, there was a span of 5 bases. The length of the CDR3 is 11 residues. Germline V gives CDR1 SEHNR, CDR2 FQNEAQ (reference sequence).

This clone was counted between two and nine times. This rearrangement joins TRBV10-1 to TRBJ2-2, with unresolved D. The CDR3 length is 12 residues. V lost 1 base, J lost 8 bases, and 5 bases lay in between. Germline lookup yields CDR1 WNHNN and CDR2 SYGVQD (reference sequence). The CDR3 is CASSEFEGELFF. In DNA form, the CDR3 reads TGCGCCAGCAGTGAGTTCGAAGGGGAGCTGTTTTTT.

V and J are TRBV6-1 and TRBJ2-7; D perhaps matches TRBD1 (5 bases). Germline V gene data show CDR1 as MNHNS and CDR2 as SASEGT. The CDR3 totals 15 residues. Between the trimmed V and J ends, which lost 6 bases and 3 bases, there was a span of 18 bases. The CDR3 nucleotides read TGTGCCAGCAGGAAGCTAGACAGTTTGGACTACGAGCAGTACTTC. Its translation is CASRKLDSLDYEQYF.

Here the CDR3 DNA reads TGTGCCAGCAGTTCCCTCGAAACTTTGGAGGGGGCCTACGAGCAGTACTTC. It is translated as CASSSLETLEGAYEQYF. V usage is TRBV28 and J usage is TRBJ2-7, with D possibly called TRBD1 or TRBD2 (6 bases each). Trimming cost V 4 bases and J 2 bases, with 21 bases left between them. Germline V gives CDR1 MDHEN, CDR2 SYDVKM. This CDR3 comprises 17 residues.

Written as DNA, the CDR3 is TGTGCCTCACTAGCGGGAGAGGATACGCAGTATTTT. Amino acid sequence: CASLAGEDTQYF. This rearrangement joins TRBV10-3 to TRBJ2-3; TRBD2 matches at 11 bases. Germline loops: CDR1 ENHRY, CDR2 SYGVKD. The trim removed 11 bases at V and 6 bases at J, leaving 4 bases unmatched. The CDR3 extends over 12 amino acids.

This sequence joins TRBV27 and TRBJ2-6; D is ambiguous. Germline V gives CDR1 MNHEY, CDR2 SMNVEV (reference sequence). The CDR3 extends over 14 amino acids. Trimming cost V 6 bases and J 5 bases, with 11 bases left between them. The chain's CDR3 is CASRPEARANVLTF. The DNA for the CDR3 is TGTGCCAGCAGGCCTGAGGCCCGGGCCAACGTCCTGACTTTC.

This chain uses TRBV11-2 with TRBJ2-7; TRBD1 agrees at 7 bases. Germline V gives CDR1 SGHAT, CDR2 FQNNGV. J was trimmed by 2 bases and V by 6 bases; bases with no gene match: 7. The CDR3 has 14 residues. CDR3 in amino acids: CASRSRDSPYEQYF. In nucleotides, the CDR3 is TGTGCCAGCAGGTCCCGGGACAGCCCCTACGAGCAGTACTTC.

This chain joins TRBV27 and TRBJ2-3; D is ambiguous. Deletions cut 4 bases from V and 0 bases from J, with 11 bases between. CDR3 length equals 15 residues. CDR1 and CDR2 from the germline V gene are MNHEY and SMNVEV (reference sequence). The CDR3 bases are TGTGCCAGCAGTTCAAGAAAATCTAGCACAGATACGCAGTATTTT. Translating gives CASSSRKSSTDTQYF.

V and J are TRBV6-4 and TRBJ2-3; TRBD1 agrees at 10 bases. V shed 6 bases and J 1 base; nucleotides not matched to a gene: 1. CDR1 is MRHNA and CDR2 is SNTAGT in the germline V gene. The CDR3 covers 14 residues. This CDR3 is CASSGTGGTDTQYF. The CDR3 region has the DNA TGTGCCAGCAGCGGGACAGGGGGCACAGATACGCAGTATTTT.

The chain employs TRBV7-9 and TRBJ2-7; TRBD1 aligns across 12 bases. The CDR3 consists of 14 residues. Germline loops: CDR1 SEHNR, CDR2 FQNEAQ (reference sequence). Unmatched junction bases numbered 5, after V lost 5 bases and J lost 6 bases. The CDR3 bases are TGTGCCAGCAGCACAGGGACAGGGGGCTTCGAGCAGTACTTC. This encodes CASSTGTGGFEQYF. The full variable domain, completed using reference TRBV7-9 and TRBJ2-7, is DTGVSQNPRHKITKRGQNVTFRCDPISEHNRLYWYRQTLGQGPEFLTYFQNEAQLEKSRLLSDRFSAERPKGSFSTLEIQRTEQGDSAMYLCASSTGTGGFEQYFGPGTRLTVT.